This T cell receptor (beta chain) emerged from a study of Graves' ophthalmopathy and Graves' hyperthyroidism. Background on the study: There was a collection of peripheral blood at initial diagnosis, before any treatment.

All donors with ophthalmopathy were recorded as having moderate-to-severe activity, CAS ≥3, NOSPECS ≥4 and a duration under 3 months. Researchers turned away patients with other autoimmune diseases, uncontrolled infections, pregnancy or lactation. Sampling around 10 ml of fresh peripheral blood provided the PBMCs. The authors amplified TCR beta CDR3 regions, and they did so from RNA transcripts for repertoire sequencing. HTBI-primed RT-PCR formed the first round, and a multiplex PCR formed the second. MiXCR was run by TCRdb on the multiplex PCR reads, yielding one entry per CDR3 protein. Of hundreds of thousands of distinct CDR3 sequences listed, about 40% are singletons. The sequencing input was peripheral blood. This TCR was recovered from an adult man with Graves' ophthalmopathy.

CDR3 coding DNA: TGTGCCAGCAGCCTCCACGGATATGGCTACACCTTC. Translation: CASSLHGYGYTF. V is TRBV14 and J is TRBJ1-2; no clear D. Germline CDR1 is SGHDN and CDR2 is FVKESK. V gave up 4 bases and J gave up 5 bases, with 8 bases separating them. The CDR3 spans 12 residues.